This TCR beta chain was identified during a study of T-cell memory formation after mild COVID-19. 5'RACE primed from the constant segment yielded TCR alpha and TCR beta cDNA libraries bearing sample barcodes and UMIs. MiXCR was run by TCRdb on the 5' RACE reads, yielding one entry per CDR3 protein. The sample lists about 560,000 distinct CDR3 sequences; roughly 22% were seen once. This CDR3 has 15 amino acids. V lost 4 bases to trimming and J lost 7 bases, with 18 bases between them. Germline V gene sequence: CDR1 SGDLS, CDR2 YYNGEE. The chain has TRBV9 and TRBJ2-1; no clear D. Specimen: PBMCs or a T cell subset sorted from them (not recorded which). This TCR came from an adult woman who had mild COVID-19 (a few samples of this study predate the infection). Cell type and time point are not known. The CDR3 DNA is TGTGCCAGCAGCAGTGTAGCAAGGGATGGAAATGAGCAGTTCTTC. Translating gives CASSSVARDGNEQFF.